This TCR beta chain is from a study of blood T cell repertoires in COVID-19. Study details: T cells, B-cell-depleted T cells, or PBMCs supplied cDNA or gDNA.

This clone occurred once. TCRdb keeps only in-frame clones here, not all; method: immunoSEQ multiplex PCR. In the table there are around 260,000 clones, roughly nine tenths of which are singletons. The CDR3 is 14 residues long. Germline assignment: CDR1 SNHLY and CDR2 FYNNEI. With V trimmed by 4 bases and J by 8 bases, 8 bases remained unmatched. Patients at the Seattle site were enrolled during active infection and followed longitudinally. Sequenced: peripheral blood. The sequence was collected from a woman aged 25-40 years with COVID-19, enrolled during active disease. V usage is TRBV2 and J usage is TRBJ2-1; 7 positions match TRBD2. CDR3 coding DNA: TGTGCCAGCAGTGGCAATAGGGGAGGGGATGAGCAGTTCTTC. Translating it yields CASSGNRGGDEQFF.